These T cell receptor beta chains were read from a single sample in a study of shared clonotypes between healthy human individuals. The method was immunoSEQ multiplex PCR; TCRdb's version includes in-frame clones alone and lacks a portion of them. The sample holds about 1.5 million clones; around 98% are singletons and the top ten take 0.4% to 0.45%. The specimen was naive CD4+ T cells sorted from blood. The receptors here all came from a man in his thirties or forties in good health. Each CDR3 is given with its conserved first and last residue. The D gene is left open where the match is weak. Clone size appears in some rows only: once, few, many, or a class for an expanded clone.

clone_size j_call d_call v_call cdr3_nt cdr3_aa
- TRBJ2-4 - TRBV5-1 TGCGCCAGCAGTATTGAGGTTGGAAACATTCAGTACTTC CASSIEVGNIQYF
- TRBJ2-1 TRBD2 TRBV7-9 TGTGCCAGCAGCTTTCTCCGTAGCGGGAGAGACAATGAGCAGTTCTTC CASSFLRSGRDNEQFF
once TRBJ2-7 - TRBV16 TGTGCCAGCAGCCAGGACACTATCTACGAGCAGTACTTC CASSQDTIYEQYF
- TRBJ2-7 TRBD2 TRBV14 TGTGCCAGCAGATTTAGCGGGAGGGGTGAGCAGTACTTC CASRFSGRGEQYF
- TRBJ2-7 - TRBV18 TGTGCCAGCTCACCTGACAATGCTGCTAACTTAGGGGGAGAGCAGTACTTC CASSPDNAANLGGEQYF
once TRBJ2-3 - TRBV6-1 TGTGCCAGCAGTTTGAATTCCCACCTTCCCAATACGCAGTATTTT CASSLNSHLPNTQYF
- TRBJ1-4 TRBD1 TRBV5-1 TGCGCCAGCAGATCACAGGGGGAGGGTGAAAAACTGTTTTTT CASRSQGEGEKLFF
- TRBJ2-5 - TRBV27 TGTGCCAGCAGTTTAAGGGGTTTTCGGGCGGAGACCCAGTACTTC CASSLRGFRAETQYF
- TRBJ2-1 - TRBV5-1 TGCGCCAGCAGACGTGGGACTCTGAGATACAATGAGCAGTTCTTC CASRRGTLRYNEQFF
- TRBJ1-5 TRBD1 TRBV5-1 TGCGCCAGCAGCTTGGATGGGACAGGCGCTCAGCCCCAGCATTTT CASSLDGTGAQPQHF
- TRBJ2-7 - TRBV7-9 TGTGCCAGCAGCTTACGAGCTTCGGGGAATTCCTACGAGCAGTACTTC CASSLRASGNSYEQYF
- TRBJ1-5 - TRBV5-6 TGTGCCAGCAGCTGGGGAGGTAGAAGCAATCAGCCCCAGCATTTT CASSWGGRSNQPQHF
once TRBJ2-5 TRBD2 TRBV5-1 TGCGCCAGCACCAAGGGCAGCGGGAGGGTAGAGACCCAGTACTTC CASTKGSGRVETQYF
- TRBJ2-1 TRBD2 TRBV18 TGTGCCAGCTTCCCGGGGGAGCGGGGGCACAATGAGCAGTTCTTC CASFPGERGHNEQFF
- TRBJ2-1 TRBD1 TRBV9 TGTGCCAGCAGCGTAACAGGGGGTAGCTACAATGAGCAGTTCTTC CASSVTGGSYNEQFF
- TRBJ2-1 TRBD2 TRBV6-5 TGTGCCAGCAGTTACGCTCGCGGGAGGGCCGATGAGCAGTTCTTC CASSYARGRADEQFF
- TRBJ1-1 - TRBV10-3 TGTGCCATCAGTGAAATCGGGGGCGGCTCTGAAGCTTTCTTT CAISEIGGGSEAFF
- TRBJ2-3 - TRBV18 TGTGCCAGCTCACCAGGGTGGGACGGCACAGATACGCAGTATTTT CASSPGWDGTDTQYF
once TRBJ1-2 - TRBV5-4 TGTGCCAGCAGCTTGTGGTGGGAATATGGCTACACCTTC CASSLWWEYGYTF
- TRBJ2-2 TRBD2 TRBV10-2 TGCGCCAGGAGTCCGGGACTAGCGGACACCGGGGAGCTGTTTTTT CARSPGLADTGELFF
- TRBJ2-3 TRBD2 TRBV18 TGTGCCAGCTCCCCGTCGGCTAGCGGGAGTGGAGATACGCAGTATTTT CASSPSASGSGDTQYF
- TRBJ2-7 TRBD1 TRBV18 TGTGCCAGCTCACCGCGCTCTGGGACAGCCTACGAGCAGTACTTC CASSPRSGTAYEQYF
- TRBJ2-3 - TRBV6-5 TGTGCCAGCAGTTATGAGGTACCGGGCACAGATACGCAGTATTTT CASSYEVPGTDTQYF
- TRBJ2-1 - TRBV5-1 TGCGCCAGCAGCTTGGGACCCTCTGGGAATGAGCAGTTCTTC CASSLGPSGNEQFF
- TRBJ2-7 TRBD2 TRBV5-4 TGTGCCAGCAGCTCCAATAGCGGGAGTAACTCCTACGAGCAGTACTTC CASSSNSGSNSYEQYF
- TRBJ2-7 TRBD2 TRBV7-8 TGTGCCAGCAGCTTAGTTCTAGCGGGAGGTGTAGACGAGCAGTACTTC CASSLVLAGGVDEQYF
- TRBJ2-3 - TRBV5-5 TGTGCCAGCAGCTTGGGGACAGTCACAGATACGCAGTATTTT CASSLGTVTDTQYF
- TRBJ2-2 - TRBV4-3 TGCGCCAGCAGCCAATACACGTTCACCGGGGAGCTGTTTTTT CASSQYTFTGELFF
- TRBJ1-5 - TRBV18 TGTGCCAGCTCACCACCTTCCGGGGGTGGCCAGCCCCAGCATTTT CASSPPSGGGQPQHF
- TRBJ2-7 - TRBV9 TGTGCCAGCAGCGTAAATCTAGCGTCATTAGGCGAGCAGTACTTC CASSVNLASLGEQYF
- TRBJ2-1 - TRBV30 TGTGCCTGGAGTGGGGGGGCGCACTCCTACAATGAGCAGTTCTTC CAWSGGAHSYNEQFF
- TRBJ1-3 - TRBV5-1 TGCGCCAGCAGCTTGGCCGGGCGGGGGATCGGCTCTGGAAACACCATATATTTT CASSLAGRGIGSGNTIYF
- TRBJ2-6 - TRBV2 TGTGCCAGCAGTGCGGGACGCAGCTCTGGGGCCAACGTCCTGACTTTC CASSAGRSSGANVLTF
- TRBJ2-2 TRBD1 TRBV11-2 TGTGCCAGCAGCACAACAGGGGGTATTGTCGGGGAGCTGTTTTTT CASSTTGGIVGELFF
- TRBJ2-5 - TRBV19 TGTGCCAGTGCGACAGACCCAGGGGAGACCCAGTACTTC CASATDPGETQYF
- TRBJ2-5 - TRBV5-8 TGTGCCAGCAGCCAGGACTACCAGTTTACAGAGACCCAGTACTTC CASSQDYQFTETQYF
- TRBJ2-1 - TRBV28 TGTGCCAGCAGTCTCCCCGGCCTGCGGAAGTTCTTC CASSLPGLRKFF
- TRBJ2-7 - TRBV5-1 TGCGCCAGCAGCTTGGCGCCTCCCAGCAACTACGAGCAGTACTTC CASSLAPPSNYEQYF
- TRBJ2-1 TRBD1 TRBV29-1 TGCAGCGCGGGACAGGGTGGTAATGAGCAGTTCTTC CSAGQGGNEQFF
- TRBJ1-1 - TRBV5-1 TGCGCCAGCAGCGCCGGACAGCCGAACACTGAAGCTTTCTTT CASSAGQPNTEAFF
- TRBJ2-7 TRBD2 TRBV2 TGTGCCAGCAGCGGACTAGCCGCTAATCTCGAGCAGTACTTC CASSGLAANLEQYF
- TRBJ1-1 - TRBV28 TGTGCCAGCAGTTTGAGGGCAGGGGCTTTCTTT CASSLRAGAFF
- TRBJ2-1 TRBD1 TRBV5-1 TGCGCCAGCAGCGAACCACAGGGGACCTACAATGAGCAGTTCTTC CASSEPQGTYNEQFF
- TRBJ2-7 - TRBV28 TGTGCCAGCAGTTTATCCGCAGTTCTCGAGCAGTACTTC CASSLSAVLEQYF
- TRBJ2-2 - TRBV18 TGTGCCAGCTCACCCCTCGATCTGGCCGGGGAGCTGTTTTTT CASSPLDLAGELFF
- TRBJ2-3 - TRBV5-1 TGCGCCAGCAGCTTTGGCGGGACTAGCACAGATACGCAGTATTTT CASSFGGTSTDTQYF
- TRBJ1-4 - TRBV5-1 TGCGCCAGCAGCTTGGATCCTTGGGGCCAGGGAGGTGAAAAACTGTTTTTT CASSLDPWGQGGEKLFF
- TRBJ2-7 - TRBV7-9 TGTGCCAGCAGCGAGAATGTGGGGTTCGAGCAGTACTTC CASSENVGFEQYF
- TRBJ2-3 TRBD2 TRBV5-1 TGCGCCAGCAGCTTGGGTTTAGCGGGAGGACCTTTGTCTGGAGATACGCAGTATTTT CASSLGLAGGPLSGDTQYF
- TRBJ2-1 - TRBV25-1 TGTGCCAGCAGTGTACCGGGACTGAGCTCCTACAATGAGCAGTTCTTC CASSVPGLSSYNEQFF
- TRBJ2-7 - TRBV11-3 TGTGCCAGCGGGGCAGGGGACGAGCAGTACTTC CASGAGDEQYF
once TRBJ1-4 - TRBV7-2 TGTGCCAGCAGCTATATCGGACGGACTAATGAAAAACTGTTTTTT CASSYIGRTNEKLFF
- TRBJ1-5 TRBD1 TRBV18 TGTGCCAGCTCACCTACTGTGGACAGGGGGAGTCAGCCCCAGCATTTT CASSPTVDRGSQPQHF
once TRBJ2-7 TRBD2 TRBV7-6 TGTGCCAGCAGCCCCGGGACTAGCGGTACCTACGAGCAGTACTTC CASSPGTSGTYEQYF
- TRBJ1-3 - TRBV30 TGTGCCTGGAAGGAGGGGATAATAGGAAACACCATATATTTT CAWKEGIIGNTIYF